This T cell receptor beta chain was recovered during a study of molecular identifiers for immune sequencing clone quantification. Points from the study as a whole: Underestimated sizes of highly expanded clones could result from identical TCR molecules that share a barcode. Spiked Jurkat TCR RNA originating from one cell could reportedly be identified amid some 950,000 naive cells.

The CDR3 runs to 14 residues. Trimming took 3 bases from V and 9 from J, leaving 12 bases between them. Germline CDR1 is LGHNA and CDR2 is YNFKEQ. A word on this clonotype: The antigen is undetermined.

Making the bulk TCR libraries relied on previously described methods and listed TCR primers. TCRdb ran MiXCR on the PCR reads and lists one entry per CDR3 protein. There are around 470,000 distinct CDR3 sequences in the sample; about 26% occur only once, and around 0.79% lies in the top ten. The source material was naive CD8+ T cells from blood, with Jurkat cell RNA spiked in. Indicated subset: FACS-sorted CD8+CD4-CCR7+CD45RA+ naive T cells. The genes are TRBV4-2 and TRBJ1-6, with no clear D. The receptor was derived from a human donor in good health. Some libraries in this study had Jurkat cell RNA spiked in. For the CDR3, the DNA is TGTGCCAGCAGCCAGGGAGAAGGGCCTTCACCCCTCCACTTT. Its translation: CASSQGEGPSPLHF.